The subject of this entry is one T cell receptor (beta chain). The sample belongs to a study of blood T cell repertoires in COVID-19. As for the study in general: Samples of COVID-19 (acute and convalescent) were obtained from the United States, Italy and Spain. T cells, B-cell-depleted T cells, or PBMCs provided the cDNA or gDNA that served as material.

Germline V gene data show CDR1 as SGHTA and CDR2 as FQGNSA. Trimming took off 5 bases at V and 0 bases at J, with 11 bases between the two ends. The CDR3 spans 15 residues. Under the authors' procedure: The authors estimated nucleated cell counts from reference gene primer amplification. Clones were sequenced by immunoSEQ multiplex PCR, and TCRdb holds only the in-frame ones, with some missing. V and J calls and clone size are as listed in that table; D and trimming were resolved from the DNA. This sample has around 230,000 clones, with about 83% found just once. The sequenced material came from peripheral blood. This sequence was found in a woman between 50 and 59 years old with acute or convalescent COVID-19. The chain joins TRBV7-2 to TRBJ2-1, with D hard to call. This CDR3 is CASSIQFDSYNEQFF. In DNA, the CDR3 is TGTGCCAGCAGCATACAGTTCGACTCCTACAATGAGCAGTTCTTC.